This T cell receptor beta chain was captured in a study of cytomegalovirus exposure and HLA in healthy donors. Across the whole study: Earlier work reported 95 million to 130 million unique TCR beta sequences from roughly 180 million T cells.

Study conclusions and caveats: Trimming of TCR beta V- and J-genes showed a link, identified in a later analysis, to a missense DCLRE1C variant. A highly shared variant cluster was judged a likely technical artifact.

A remark on this clone: Its antigen is undetermined.

Germline CDR1 and CDR2: MGHRA and YSYEKL. CDR3 size: 15 residues. Unmatched junction bases numbered 4, after V lost 4 bases and J lost 3 bases. PCR amplification relied on 60 Vbeta primers (plus 13 Jbeta primers). Profiling relied on immunoSEQ multiplex PCR, and the TCRdb table lists in-frame clones only, not all of them. Of more than 100,000 clones listed, over 65% are singletons. The sequence was collected from a woman in her twenties or thirties in good health and CMV-seropositive. Sample: PBMCs. The chain recombines TRBV4-1 with TRBJ1-3; 9 bases fit TRBD1. CDR3 protein: CASSRRTGVGNTIYF. CDR3 nucleotide sequence: TGCGCCAGCAGCCGCAGGACAGGGGTTGGAAACACCATATATTTT.